This T cell receptor (beta chain) was recorded in a study of technical replicates of blood from several donors. The table came from immunoSEQ multiplex PCR; TCRdb's copy has only in-frame clones and leaves some out. The sample records tens of thousands of clones, more than 95% being singletons. The CDR3 totals 15 residues. Trimming removed 1 base from V and 9 bases from J, with 16 bases in between. The V gene's germline CDR1 is MGHRA and CDR2 YSYEKL. This clonotype originated in a human donor in good health. Sequencing used T cells isolated from PBMCs. The V call is TRBV4-1, the J call TRBJ1-5; perhaps TRBD1 as D (6 bases). CDR3 loop: CASSQAWDRGGPQHF. The CDR3 DNA reads TGCGCCAGCAGCCAAGCCTGGGACCGAGGGGGGCCCCAGCATTTT.